This T cell receptor (beta chain) is from a study of blood T cell repertoires in COVID-19. Looking at the study overall: The United States, Italy and Spain were the sources of the acute and convalescent COVID-19 samples.

This CDR3 spans 14 amino acids. The germline gives CDR1 MNHEY, CDR2 SVGEGT. V was pared by 5 bases and J by 4 bases, with 12 bases between. TCRdb's table, derived via immunoSEQ multiplex PCR, lists solely in-frame clones and lacks some. The sample has 200,000 to 250,000 clones; 86% are singletons. The chain has TRBV6-2 or TRBV6-3 and TRBJ1-5; TRBD1 is a possible D gene (5 bases). Sequenced: peripheral blood. The TCR sequence derives from a man aged 25-45 years who had recovered from COVID-19. The CDR3 loop is CASSRTSENQPQHF. For the CDR3, the DNA is TGTGCCAGCAGTAGGACAAGCGAGAATCAGCCCCAGCATTTT.